This TCR beta chain was recorded in a study of shared clonotypes between healthy human individuals. Study overall: The people who gave samples were a couple of women and a few men aged 18 to 49.

This clone was seen more than once but under ten times. Its antigen is not known. The study enrolled healthy HIV-negative adults without recent acute infections or vaccinations as donors. Study observations and caveats: A few donors had 5% to 6.5% of their naive CD4 clonotypes in common.

CDR3 length equals 15 residues. CDR1 is SEHNR, CDR2 FQNEAQ, per germline (reference sequence). V lost 0 bases, J lost 3 bases, and 9 bases lay in between. Tens of thousands of T cell genomes (around 190 ng DNA) went into each sorted-subset replicate. Produced via immunoSEQ multiplex PCR; TCRdb's table is partial and in-frame only. The sample has about 2.3 million clones, approximately 93% seen once; the top ten hold about 0.39%. This sequence joins TRBV7-9 and TRBJ1-5; D unclear. This receptor was obtained from a man in his late teens or twenties in good health. Some clones in this sample may be carry-over from other donors' samples. The sequencing sample was made of naive CD4+ T cells from PBMCs. The sample's subset: CD45RA+ positively selected. The CDR3 coding sequence is TGTGCCAGCAGCTTAGCGACGGGGAACAATCAGCCCCAGCATTTT. This sequence encodes CASSLATGNNQPQHF.